The 22 T cell receptor beta chains below were found in one sample sequenced in a study of T cell responses to AZD1222 COVID-19 vaccine (dated by TCRdb to the early 2020s). The method was the immunoSEQ multiplex PCR assay. Entries here come from immuneACCESS through TCRdb and include only in-frame sequences with V and J called. Some clones fail to appear in such tables; in the studies checked, an unresolved V gene covers under half of the shortfall, and the cause of the remainder is unknown. The sample records 110,000 or so clones, around 83% of which are singletons. 3% to 4% of the sample goes to the ten largest clones. Explained via the paper, the time point label denotes: baseline before first vaccination. Material: peripheral blood, obtained on day 0 of AZD1222 vaccination. The receptors here all came from an adult in good health.

The V call is TRBV6-5, the J call TRBJ2-3, with unresolved D. The germline V gene has CDR1 MNHEY and CDR2 SVGAGI. V was shortened by 7 bases and J by 2 bases, with 13 bases between the two germline ends. CDR3 length: 14 residues. The CDR3, as DNA: TGTGCCAGCAACCTGGGCCGGCACACAGATACGCAGTATTTT. This gives the protein CASNLGRHTDTQYF.

The chain has TRBV12-3 or TRBV12-4 and TRBJ2-7, with D hard to call. The CDR3 runs to 13 residues. With 7 bases removed from V and 4 bases from J, the gap between germline ends came to 14 bases. CDR3 amino acids: CASTSGRTYEQYF. DNA of the CDR3: TGTGCCAGCACCTCGGGCCGAACATACGAGCAGTACTTC.

V gene TRBV19 combines with J gene TRBJ1-1; perhaps TRBD1 as D (5 bases). CDR1 is LNHDA and CDR2 is SQIVND in the germline V gene (reference sequence). V gave up 10 bases and J gave up 5 bases, with 17 bases separating them. There are 13 residues in the CDR3. CDR3 residues: CATLGEARTEAFF. CDR3 nucleotide sequence: TGTGCCACCCTGGGGGAGGCGAGGACTGAAGCTTTCTTT.

V gene TRBV9 combines with J gene TRBJ2-2; 8 bases are a match to TRBD1. The CDR3 spans 15 residues. With 0 bases clipped from V and 4 bases from J, the junction kept 2 bases outside the gene matches. The germline V gene encodes CDR1 SGDLS and CDR2 YYNGEE. CDR3 DNA: TGTGCCAGCAGCGTAGGACAGGGGCTCACCGGGGAGCTGTTTTTT. Its protein is CASSVGQGLTGELFF.

This clone has only a few counts. The rearrangement joins TRBV30 to TRBJ1-5; D remains ambiguous. The germline V gene encodes CDR1 GTSNPN and CDR2 SVGIG (reference sequence). This CDR3 region has 14 residues. V gave up 2 bases and J gave up 0 bases, with 8 bases separating them. This CDR3 reads CAWSSLDSNQPQHF. The CDR3, as DNA: TGTGCCTGGAGTAGTTTGGATAGCAATCAGCCCCAGCATTTT.

The V and J genes are TRBV4-1 and TRBJ1-1, with D maybe TRBD1 (6 bases). Trimming shortened V by 3 bases and J by 4 bases, and 18 bases separated the two germline ends. The CDR3 extends over 16 amino acids. The germline V gene encodes CDR1 MGHRA and CDR2 YSYEKL. CDR3 DNA sequence: TGCGCCAGCAGCCAGGGGGCCGTGGTGGTTGGCACTGAAGCTTTCTTT. Translating it yields CASSQGAVVVGTEAFF.

The chain carries TRBV5-1 and TRBJ2-7; 7 bases fit TRBD1. This CDR3 comprises 16 residues. V dropped 4 bases and J dropped 0; count of bases not matched to a gene: 10. Germline loops: CDR1 SGHRS, CDR2 YFSETQ. CDR3 bases: TGCGCCAGCAGCCCCGCCTGGGGACAGATCTCCTACGAGCAGTACTTC. This gives the protein CASSPAWGQISYEQYF.

The chain couples TRBV29-1 to TRBJ2-3; 9 bases agree with TRBD1. Germline V CDR1 and CDR2: SQVTM, ANQGSEA. The length of the CDR3 is 16 residues. The ends lost 0 bases at V and 2 bases at J; junction bases unmatched: 6. CDR3 loop: CSVEEGRTGDTDTQYF. In nucleotides, the CDR3 is TGCAGCGTTGAAGAGGGCCGGACAGGGGACACAGATACGCAGTATTTT.

This clone has just a few counts. The chain has TRBV2 and TRBJ1-5; the match to TRBD1 covers 9 bases. J lost 0 bases, V lost 6 bases, and 3 bases had no gene match. The germline CDR1 and CDR2 sequences are SNHLY and FYNNEI. The CDR3 has 15 amino acids. For the CDR3, the DNA is TGTGCCAGCAGGGTGGACAGGGGTAGCAATCAGCCCCAGCATTTT. It codes for CASRVDRGSNQPQHF.

The V call is TRBV6-4, the J call TRBJ1-1; D not resolved. This CDR3 comprises 13 residues. CDR1 and CDR2 (germline): MRHNA, SNTAGT. Trimming stripped 4 bases from V and 0 bases from J, with 6 bases between. The CDR3 region is CASSAKVNTEAFF. CDR3 DNA sequence: TGTGCCAGCAGTGCAAAGGTGAACACTGAAGCTTTCTTT.

This chain links TRBV5-4 with TRBJ2-7, with D possibly being TRBD2 (5 bases). Germline V CDR1 and CDR2: SGHNT, YYREEE (reference sequence). CDR3 length: 14 amino acids. V was pared by 2 bases and J by 6 bases, with 15 bases between. CDR3 residues: CASSLQLSGSEQYF. The DNA of the CDR3 is TGTGCCAGCAGCTTACAGCTCAGCGGCTCCGAGCAGTACTTC.

The J gene is TRBJ2-5, the V gene TRBV9; possible D gene TRBD1, 5 bases. V lost 0 bases, J lost 4 bases, and 10 bases lay in between. CDR3 size: 14 residues. Germline CDR1 SGDLS, CDR2 YYNGEE. The CDR3 protein is CASSVGQLRETQYF. Written as DNA, the CDR3 is TGTGCCAGCAGCGTAGGACAGCTACGAGAGACCCAGTACTTC. The full variable domain, its missing parts supplied by reference TRBV9 and TRBJ2-5, is DSGVTQTPKHLITATGQRVTLRCSPRSGDLSVYWYQQSLDQGLQFLIQYYNGEERAKGNILERFSAQQFPDLHSELNLSSLELGDSALYFCASSVGQLRETQYFGPGTRLLVL.

The chain carries TRBV19 and TRBJ1-1, with D tentatively TRBD1 (6 bases). CDR3 size: 14 residues. Germline loops: CDR1 LNHDA, CDR2 SQIVND (reference sequence). Trimming pared 3 bases from V and 0 bases from J, leaving 8 bases between. CDR3 amino acids: CASSIGQMNTEAFF. CDR3 nucleotides: TGTGCCAGTAGTATCGGACAGATGAACACTGAAGCTTTCTTT.

The chain couples TRBV3-1 (or the pseudogene TRBV3-2) to TRBJ1-2; unclear D gene. V lost 4 bases and J 3 bases, leaving 9 bases between the germline ends. The CDR3 length is 13 residues. CDR1 and CDR2 (germline): LGHDT, YNNKEL (reference sequence). Here the CDR3 DNA reads TGTGCCAGCAGCCCGCTGACCGACTATGGCTACACCTTC. Protein: CASSPLTDYGYTF.

There are a few counts of this clone. The rearrangement links TRBV7-9 to TRBJ1-2, with TRBD1 matching over 8 bases. V shed 5 bases and J 6 bases; nucleotides not matched to a gene: 14. This CDR3 region has 16 residues. Germline V gene lookup returns CDR1 SEHNR and CDR2 FQNEAQ (reference sequence). As DNA, the CDR3 is TGTGCCAGCAGCCCGCAGGACAGGGAAAGAAAAGATGGCTACACCTTC. Translating gives CASSPQDRERKDGYTF. Complete variable domain (other parts from reference TRBV7-9 and TRBJ1-2): DTGVSQNPRHKITKRGQNVTFRCDPISEHNRLYWYRQTLGQGPEFLTYFQNEAQLEKSRLLSDRFSAERPKGSFSTLEIQRTEQGDSAMYLCASSPQDRERKDGYTFGSGTRLTVV.

The chain couples TRBV29-1 to TRBJ1-2; TRBD1 aligns across 9 bases. Per germline, CDR1 SQVTM and CDR2 ANQGSEA. Trimming at V came to 8 bases and at J to 0 bases, leaving 10 bases not matched to a gene. This CDR3 contains 15 residues. The CDR3 sequence is CSTPGQGSTNYGYTF. The CDR3 DNA sequence: TGCAGCACTCCGGGACAGGGATCCACTAACTATGGCTACACCTTC.

The chain links TRBV27 to TRBJ2-5, with D tentatively TRBD1 (5 bases). V lost 4 bases and J lost 1, with 10 bases in between. This CDR3 has 14 amino acids. CDR1 MNHEY and CDR2 SMNVEV come from the germline V gene (reference sequence). CDR3 DNA sequence: TGTGCCAGCAGTTCCCAGGGATTCCAAGAGACCCAGTACTTC. Protein: CASSSQGFQETQYF.

The rearrangement links TRBV10-3 to TRBJ2-7; D remains ambiguous. V was shortened by 2 bases and J by 7 bases, with 6 bases between the two germline ends. Germline values: CDR1 ENHRY, CDR2 SYGVKD. The CDR3 runs to 11 residues. This CDR3 is CAISEVVEQYF. The DNA for the CDR3 is TGTGCCATCAGTGAGGTTGTGGAGCAGTACTTC.

This clone was recorded a few times. This chain uses TRBV5-5 with TRBJ1-3; possible D gene TRBD1, 6 bases. Germline V CDR1 and CDR2: SGHKS, YYEKEE (reference sequence). The CDR3 contains 16 residues. Trimming took 0 bases from V and 0 from J, leaving 10 bases between them. The CDR3 coding sequence is TGTGCCAGCAGCTTGGCTACAGGGAGCTCTGGAAACACCATATATTTT. It is translated as CASSLATGSSGNTIYF.

V gene TRBV7-2 combines with J gene TRBJ1-2, with D perhaps matching TRBD1 (5 bases). The CDR3 length is 14 residues. Trimming cost V 1 base and J 8 bases, with 14 bases left between them. Germline V CDR1 and CDR2: SGHTA, FQGNSA. This CDR3 reads CASSLDQGSAGYTF. In DNA, the CDR3 is TGTGCCAGCAGCTTAGATCAGGGCAGTGCGGGCTACACCTTC.

The J gene is TRBJ1-1, the V gene TRBV19; D perhaps matches TRBD1 (5 bases). Deletions cut 2 bases from V and 3 bases from J, with 13 bases between. The length of the CDR3 is 15 residues. Germline V gives CDR1 LNHDA, CDR2 SQIVND (reference sequence). The CDR3 DNA follows: TGTGCCAGTAGTATAAGTCGTGGGGGTGACACTGAAGCTTTCTTT. It specifies CASSISRGGDTEAFF. Supplemented by reference TRBV19 and TRBJ1-1, the full variable domain reads DGGITQSPKYLFRKEGQNVTLSCEQNLNHDAMYWYRQDPGQGLRLIYYSQIVNDFQKGDIAEGYSVSREKKESFPLTVTSAQKNPTAFYLCASSISRGGDTEAFFGQGTRLTVV.

The chain combines TRBV15 with TRBJ1-4; a possible D gene is TRBD1 (6 bases). In germline, CDR1 is LNHNV, CDR2 YYDKDF (reference sequence). With 0 bases removed from V and 9 bases from J, the gap between germline ends came to 20 bases. This CDR3 spans 17 amino acids. The CDR3 nucleotides read TGTGCCACCAGCAGAGATAGGAGCTTGGACAGTCATAAAAAACTGTTTTTT. As protein: CATSRDRSLDSHKKLFF.